This note documents a single T cell receptor beta chain sequence. Antigen specificity is unknown. This specimen belongs to a study of cytomegalovirus exposure and HLA in healthy donors. For the study at large: A subsequent analysis reported that the approximately 120 validation repertoires were produced on the same platform that had also been used for the roughly 670 first-cohort repertoires. General observations from the study: Usually a TCR sequence was rare, but some public TCRs were found in many donors.

The CDR3 is made up of 16 amino acids. Trimming stripped 4 bases from V and 7 bases from J, with 23 bases between. Germline V gene lookup returns CDR1 SGHDT and CDR2 YYEEEE. Some clones are missing from TCRdb's copy, which holds only in-frame ones; the method was immunoSEQ multiplex PCR. The sample contains fewer than 90,000 clones, 94% of which appear only once. The clonotype originates from a woman aged 18-35 years in good health and CMV-seronegative. The sequenced sample was PBMCs. The chain employs TRBV5-6 and TRBJ1-2; D may be TRBD1 (5 bases). The CDR3 sequence: CASSPAPQRGETGYTF. The CDR3, as DNA: TGTGCCAGCAGCCCGGCCCCCCAGCGGGGGGAAACTGGCTACACCTTC.